The 13 T cell receptor beta chains below come from one sample, sequenced in a study of blood T cell repertoires in COVID-19. Some clones are missing from TCRdb's copy, which holds only in-frame ones; the method was immunoSEQ multiplex PCR. The sample yields about 250,000 clones, about 90% seen once. Sequenced material: PBMCs or T cells enriched from blood (not recorded which). These receptors came from a woman in her twenties or thirties with acute COVID-19.

CDR3: CASSLEVRNGYTF. In DNA form, the CDR3 reads TGTGCCAGCAGCTTAGAGGTGAGGAATGGCTACACCTTC. The chain couples TRBV7-2 to TRBJ1-2; D ambiguous. Trimming left V 1 base short and J 6 bases short, with 9 bases between. Germline CDR1 reads SGHTA; CDR2 reads FQGNSA. The CDR3 runs 13 residues.

The J gene is TRBJ2-2, the V gene TRBV5-6; D not resolved. The V gene lost 0 bases and the J gene lost 3 bases, with 9 bases spanning the gap. CDR1 SGHDT and CDR2 YYEEEE come from the germline V gene. This CDR3 is built from 15 residues. The CDR3 DNA follows: TGTGCCAGCAGCTTGGAGCGCCGGTACACCGGGGAGCTGTTTTTT. It is translated as CASSLERRYTGELFF.

With regard to this clone: An end of the junction differs from the germline gene, which may be a read error. The chain has TRBV7-8 and TRBJ2-1; 8 positions match TRBD2. CDR3 length: 15 amino acids. Germline CDR1 reads SGHVS; CDR2 reads FQNEAQ. The CDR3 is CASRLGSGGGNEQFF. The CDR3 region has the DNA TGTGCCAGCAGATTAGGGTCCGGGGGGGGTAATGAGCAGTTCTTC.

This chain connects TRBV3-1 (or the pseudogene TRBV3-2) to TRBJ2-7; 7 bases fit TRBD1. Germline loops: CDR1 LGHDT, CDR2 YNNKEL (reference sequence). With V trimmed by 4 bases and J by 4 bases, 13 bases remained unmatched. CDR3 size: 16 residues. This CDR3 reads CASSLFPGQPIYEQYF. DNA of the CDR3: TGTGCCAGCAGCCTGTTTCCGGGACAGCCCATATACGAGCAGTACTTC.

This clone was recorded once. The gene calls are TRBV11-2 and TRBJ2-5, with 9 nucleotides matching TRBD1. CDR3 size: 14 residues. Germline CDR1 reads SGHAT; CDR2 reads FQNNGV. With V trimmed by 5 bases and J by 5 bases, 6 bases remained unmatched. CDR3 sequence: CASSTTGGGETQYF. For the CDR3, the DNA is TGTGCCAGCAGCACAACAGGGGGCGGGGAGACCCAGTACTTC.

This clone occurred once. The chain joins TRBV10-3 to TRBJ1-4; TRBD1 might be the D (5 bases). V was trimmed by 4 bases and J by 4 bases, leaving 7 bases between them. The CDR3 totals 13 residues. The germline V gene encodes CDR1 ENHRY and CDR2 SYGVKD. The CDR3: CAISGTSNEKLFF. The CDR3 bases are TGTGCCATCAGTGGGACAAGTAATGAAAAACTGTTTTTT.

J is TRBJ1-1 and V is TRBV7-8; TRBD1 matches 9 bases. The CDR3 is 15 amino acids. Trimming took 4 bases from V and 1 from J; bases not matched to a gene: 4. Germline CDR1 and CDR2: SGHVS and FQNEAQ. The CDR3 here is CASSYRGLGNTEAFF. The CDR3 DNA is TGTGCCAGCAGCTACAGGGGGCTCGGGAACACTGAAGCTTTCTTT.

The CDR3 nucleotides are TGTGCCAGCAGCTTACCATACAATGAGCAGTTCTTC. It translates to CASSLPYNEQFF. V is TRBV7-9 and J is TRBJ2-1; D unresolved. The CDR3 spans 12 residues. Germline V gives CDR1 SEHNR, CDR2 FQNEAQ (reference sequence). V shed 2 bases and J shed 4 bases, with 3 bases lying between them.

V and J are TRBV5-6 and TRBJ1-4; D is unresolved. CDR1 is SGHDT and CDR2 is YYEEEE in the germline V gene. The length of the CDR3 is 19 residues. The V and J ends lost 2 bases and 7 bases respectively, with 27 bases between them. The CDR3 bases are TGTGCCAGCAGCTTATTCGCTCCCCCAGGAACCTTACTTAGTGAAAAACTGTTTTTT. Its translation: CASSLFAPPGTLLSEKLFF.

This clone was picked up a small number of times. The rearrangement links TRBV2 to TRBJ2-7; 10 bases are a match to TRBD1. This CDR3 comprises 14 residues. Germline loops: CDR1 SNHLY, CDR2 FYNNEI. V shed 6 bases, J shed 2 bases, and the junction held 4 bases outside the gene matches. The CDR3 spells CASRTGQGTYEQYF. Written as DNA, the CDR3 is TGTGCCAGCAGAACGGGACAGGGGACCTACGAGCAGTACTTC.

The chain carries TRBV7-9 and TRBJ2-1, with 8 bases lining up with TRBD2. The length of the CDR3 is 14 residues. The germline gives CDR1 SEHNR, CDR2 FQNEAQ (reference sequence). V lost 1 base, J lost 10 bases, and 6 bases stayed unmatched. The CDR3 coding sequence is TGTGCCAGCAGCTTAGGCGACCTAGCGGGCGAGCAGTTCTTC. Amino acids: CASSLGDLAGEQFF.

The chain is built from TRBV28 and TRBJ1-2; maybe TRBD1 (6 bases). This CDR3 has 15 amino acids. V lost 1 base, J lost 4 bases, and 13 bases lay in between. The V gene's germline CDR1 is MDHEN and CDR2 SYDVKM. CDR3 nucleotide sequence: TGTGCCAGCAGTTTATCTACGGGACAACTCTATGGCTACACCTTC. It translates to CASSLSTGQLYGYTF.

V gene TRBV2 combines with J gene TRBJ2-3, with 8 bases that match TRBD2. The CDR3 has 15 residues. Germline-derived CDR1 and CDR2 are SNHLY and FYNNEI. J gave up 1 base and V 6 bases, and 6 bases lay outside the gene matches. Here the CDR3 reads CASSGRAGGTDTQYF. Here the CDR3 DNA reads TGTGCCAGCAGCGGTCGAGCGGGGGGCACAGATACGCAGTATTTT. Drawing the rest from reference TRBV2 and TRBJ2-3, the complete variable domain is EPEVTQTPSHQVTQMGQEVILRCVPISNHLYFYWYRQILGQKVEFLVSFYNNEISEKSEIFDDQFSVERPDGSNFTLKIRSTKLEDSAMYFCASSGRAGGTDTQYFGPGTRLTVL.